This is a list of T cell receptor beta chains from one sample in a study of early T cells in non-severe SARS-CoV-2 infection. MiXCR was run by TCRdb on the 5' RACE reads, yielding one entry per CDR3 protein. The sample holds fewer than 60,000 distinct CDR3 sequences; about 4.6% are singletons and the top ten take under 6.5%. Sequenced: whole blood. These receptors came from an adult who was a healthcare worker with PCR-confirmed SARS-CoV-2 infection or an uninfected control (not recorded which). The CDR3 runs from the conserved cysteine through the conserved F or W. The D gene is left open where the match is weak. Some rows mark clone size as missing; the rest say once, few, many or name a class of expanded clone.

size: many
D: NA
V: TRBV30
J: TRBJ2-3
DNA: TGTGCCTGGAGCAGAAATTTGGTCACAGATACGCAGTATTTT
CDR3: CAWSRNLVTDTQYF

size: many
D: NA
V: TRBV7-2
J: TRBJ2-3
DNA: TGTGCCAGCAGCTTTCTGTCTAGCACAGATACGCAGTATTTT
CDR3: CASSFLSSTDTQYF

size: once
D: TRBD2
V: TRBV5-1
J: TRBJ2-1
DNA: TGCGCCAGCAGCCTGGGAGGGGACGGTGAGCAGTTCTTC
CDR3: CASSLGGDGEQFF

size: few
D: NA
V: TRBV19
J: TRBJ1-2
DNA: TGTGCCAGTAGCCACGGGACGGTCTATGGCTACACCTTC
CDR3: CASSHGTVYGYTF

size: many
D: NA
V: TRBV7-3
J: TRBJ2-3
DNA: TGTGCCAGCAGCTTAAGGAGGGCATCTAGCACAGATACGCAGTATTTT
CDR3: CASSLRRASSTDTQYF

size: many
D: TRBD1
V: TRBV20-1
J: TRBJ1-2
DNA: TGCAGTGTTCAAAAAGGGGGCGACTATGGCTACACCTTC
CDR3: CSVQKGGDYGYTF

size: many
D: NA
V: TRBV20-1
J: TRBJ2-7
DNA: TGCAGTCCCCAGGGCAGGCACCCCTACGAGCAGTACTTC
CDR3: CSPQGRHPYEQYF

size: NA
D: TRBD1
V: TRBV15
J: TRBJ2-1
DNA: TGTGCCACCAGCAGGGCGAACACCGGGACAGGGCCCTACAATGAGCAGTTCTTC
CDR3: CATSRANTGTGPYNEQFF

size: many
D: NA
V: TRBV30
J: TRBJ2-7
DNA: TGTGCCTGGAGTGTAGCTGGAACCGAGCAGTACTTC
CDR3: CAWSVAGTEQYF

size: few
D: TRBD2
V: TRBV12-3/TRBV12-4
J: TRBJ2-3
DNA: TGTGCCAGCAGCCCCCAAGCGGGAGGCCAGGAAGATACGCAGTATTTT
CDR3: CASSPQAGGQEDTQYF

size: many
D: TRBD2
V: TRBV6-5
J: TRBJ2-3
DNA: TGTGCCAGCAGTACACTAGCGGGAGTTACAGATACGCAGTATTTT
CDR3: CASSTLAGVTDTQYF

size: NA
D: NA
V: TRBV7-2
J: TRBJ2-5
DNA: TGTGCCAGCAGCCCGGCGGCGGTGACAGAGACCCAGTACTTC
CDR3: CASSPAAVTETQYF

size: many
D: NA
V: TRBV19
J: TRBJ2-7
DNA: TGTGCCAGTAGTGGGGCATTAACCTACGAGCAGTACTTC
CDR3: CASSGALTYEQYF

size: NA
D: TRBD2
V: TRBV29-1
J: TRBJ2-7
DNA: TGCAGCGTAACACTAGCGGGATACCACGAGCAGTACTTC
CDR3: CSVTLAGYHEQYF

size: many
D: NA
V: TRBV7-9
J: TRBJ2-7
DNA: TGTGCCAGCAGCCCCCCACGTTCCTACGAGCAGTACTTC
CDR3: CASSPPRSYEQYF

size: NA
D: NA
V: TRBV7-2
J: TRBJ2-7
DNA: TGTGCCAGCAGCTCCCAGGGGTACTACGAGCAGTACTTC
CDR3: CASSSQGYYEQYF

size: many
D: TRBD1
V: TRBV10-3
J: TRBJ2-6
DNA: TGTGCCATCAGCGACAGGGGGACCGGTGGGGCCAACGTCCTGACTTTC
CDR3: CAISDRGTGGANVLTF

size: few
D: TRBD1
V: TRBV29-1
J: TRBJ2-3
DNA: TGCAGCGTTGATGGGACAGGAGATACGCAGTATTTT
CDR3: CSVDGTGDTQYF

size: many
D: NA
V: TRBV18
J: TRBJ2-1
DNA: TGTGCCAGCTCACCATCGAGGGGCCGTGACAATGAGCAGTTCTTC
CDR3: CASSPSRGRDNEQFF

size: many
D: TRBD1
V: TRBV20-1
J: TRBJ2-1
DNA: TGCAGTGCTGGGACAGCGAACTACAATGAGCAGTTCTTC
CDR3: CSAGTANYNEQFF

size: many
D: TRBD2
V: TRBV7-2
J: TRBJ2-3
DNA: TGTGCCAGCAGCCCGAGGACTAGCGGGGCCACAGATACGCAGTATTTT
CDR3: CASSPRTSGATDTQYF

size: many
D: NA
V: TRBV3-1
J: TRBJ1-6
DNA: TGTGCCAGCAGCCAAGAGGGTTCACCCCTCCACTTT
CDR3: CASSQEGSPLHF

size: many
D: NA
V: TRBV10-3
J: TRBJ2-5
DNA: TGTGCCATCAGCGAAGGACGGGATGAGACCCAGTACTTC
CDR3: CAISEGRDETQYF

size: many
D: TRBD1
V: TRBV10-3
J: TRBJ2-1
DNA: TGTGCCATCAGGAGGGACAGCTACAATGAGCAGTTCTTC
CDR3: CAIRRDSYNEQFF

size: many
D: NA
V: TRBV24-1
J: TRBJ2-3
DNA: TGTGCCACCAGTGATTTAAGCGGACCTAGCACAGATACGCAGTATTTT
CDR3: CATSDLSGPSTDTQYF

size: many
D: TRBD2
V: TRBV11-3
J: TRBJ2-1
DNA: TGTGCCAGCAGCCCGCGACTAGCGCAATACAATGAGCAGTTCTTC
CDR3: CASSPRLAQYNEQFF

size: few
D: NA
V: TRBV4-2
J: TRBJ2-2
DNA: TGTGCCAGCAGCCCTCGGCTCGTCAACACCGGGGAGCTGTTTTTT
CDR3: CASSPRLVNTGELFF

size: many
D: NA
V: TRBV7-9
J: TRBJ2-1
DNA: TGTGCCAGCAGCCCCTTCCGGGGGAATGAGCAGTTCTTC
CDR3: CASSPFRGNEQFF

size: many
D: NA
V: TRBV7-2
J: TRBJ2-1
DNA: TGTGCCAGCAGCGAACAGGGAGCTAGGATGGGAGGTGAGCAGTTCTTC
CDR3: CASSEQGARMGGEQFF

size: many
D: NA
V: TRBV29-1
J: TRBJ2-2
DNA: TGCAGCGTTGAATCCAGCGCGAACACCGGGGAGCTGTTTTTT
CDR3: CSVESSANTGELFF

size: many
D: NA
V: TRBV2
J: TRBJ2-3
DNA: TGTGCCAGCAGTGAACAGGGGCCACCACGCATATCTCCAGATACGCAGTATTTT
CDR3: CASSEQGPPRISPDTQYF

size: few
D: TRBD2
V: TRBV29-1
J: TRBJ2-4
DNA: TGCAGCGTTTCCCTTAGCGGGAGAGAGGTCAGGATCAAAAACATTCAGTACTTC
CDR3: CSVSLSGREVRIKNIQYF

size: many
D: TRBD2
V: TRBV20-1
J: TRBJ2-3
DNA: TGCAGTGCTAGACCTAGCGGGAGCACAGATACGCAGTATTTT
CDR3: CSARPSGSTDTQYF

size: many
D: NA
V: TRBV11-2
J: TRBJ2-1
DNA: TGTGCCAGCAGCCCCGGGCTATCCAATGAGCAGTTCTTC
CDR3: CASSPGLSNEQFF

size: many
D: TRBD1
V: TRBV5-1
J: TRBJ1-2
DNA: TGCGCCAGCACACGAGGGGACAGGGTCGATGGCTACACCTTC
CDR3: CASTRGDRVDGYTF

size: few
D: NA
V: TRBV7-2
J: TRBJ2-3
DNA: TGTGCCAGCAGCAGACGCACAGATACGCAGTATTTT
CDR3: CASSRRTDTQYF

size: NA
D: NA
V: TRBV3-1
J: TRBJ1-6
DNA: TGTGCCAGCAGCCCCGAAGGGGCAAGGTTACCCCTCCACTTT
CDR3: CASSPEGARLPLHF